Listed below are T cell receptor beta chains from one sample, sequenced in a study of read filtering for tumor transcriptome and immune sequencing. MiXCR was run by TCRdb on the reads, yielding one entry per CDR3 protein. Of around 140,000 distinct CDR3 sequences in the sample, about 12% were seen once. Sequenced material: a population of CD138-negative cells sorted from bone marrow. All receptors come from a donor over 35 with multiple myeloma. CDR3s include the opening cysteine and the closing phenylalanine or tryptophan. A D gene is named only where the DNA matches it firmly. Where a row states a size, it is once, few, many or the class of an expanded clone; other rows omit it.

clone_size j_call d_call v_call cdr3_nt cdr3_aa
many TRBJ2-3 . TRBV6-6 TGTGCCAGCAGTTACGGAACAGGGACAGATACGCAGTATTTT CASSYGTGTDTQYF
many TRBJ2-7 . TRBV7-9 TGTGCCAGCAGCTCCAGTGGGGGGACCTACGAGCAGTACTTC CASSSSGGTYEQYF
many TRBJ2-7 . TRBV7-6 TGTGCCAGCAGCTTAACGGCGGGGTACTCCTACGAGCAGTACTTC CASSLTAGYSYEQYF
many TRBJ2-1 TRBD2 TRBV28 TGTGCCAGTAGCGGGGTGTCCTACAATGAGCAGTTCTTC CASSGVSYNEQFF
many TRBJ2-1 TRBD2 TRBV12-3/TRBV12-4 TGTGCCAGCACGTCGGGACTAGCGGGAGTTCGGCAGTTCTTC CASTSGLAGVRQFF
many TRBJ2-1 TRBD2 TRBV10-2 TGCGCCACCCGCGGGAGAACCTACAATGAGCAGTTCTTC CATRGRTYNEQFF
few TRBJ1-2 . TRBV2 TGTGCCATAGGGGCGGGGGGCTATGGCTACACCTTC CAIGAGGYGYTF
many TRBJ2-1 TRBD1 TRBV5-1 TGCGCCAGCAGCTGGTCCGGGACAGGGGGCGATGAGCAGTTCTTC CASSWSGTGGDEQFF
many TRBJ1-5 TRBD1 TRBV29-1 TGCAGCGTTGAAGGACAGGGAGGTCAGCCCCAGCATTTT CSVEGQGGQPQHF
many TRBJ2-1 TRBD2 TRBV29-1 TGCAGCGTTGAAGGGCCTAGCGGGAGGTACAATGAGCAGTTCTTC CSVEGPSGRYNEQFF
many TRBJ2-7 . TRBV6-2/TRBV6-3 TGTGCCAGCAGTTCCCCCCCGGGCTACGAGCAGTACTTC CASSSPPGYEQYF
many TRBJ2-1 . TRBV12-3/TRBV12-4 TGTGCCAGCAGCTCCCCGGCGATCTTCGGTGAGCAGTTCTTC CASSSPAIFGEQFF
. TRBJ1-5 . TRBV7-8 TGTGCCAGCGTTAGCCGGGACATCGATAGCAAACGGCCCCAGCATTTT CASVSRDIDSKRPQHF
. TRBJ2-1 TRBD2 TRBV28 TGTGCCAGCGGGCCCCAGGTGGGGGGGAATGAGCAGTTCTTC CASGPQVGGNEQFF
many TRBJ1-5 . TRBV24-1 TGTGCCACCAGTGGAGGAAGCGGCAATCAGCCCCAGCATTTT CATSGGSGNQPQHF
many TRBJ1-6 . TRBV12-3/TRBV12-4 TGTGCCAGCAGTTTACCCATGAGCTCCTATAATTCACCCCTCCACTTT CASSLPMSSYNSPLHF
few TRBJ2-7 TRBD2 TRBV4-1 TGCGCCAGCAGCTCCAGCGGGAGAGAAACCTACGAGCAGTACTTC CASSSSGRETYEQYF
. TRBJ1-1 . TRBV11-2 TGTGCCAGCAGCTTAAGAAGCATGAACACTGAAGCTTTCTTT CASSLRSMNTEAFF
few TRBJ1-1 . TRBV11-1 TGTGCCAGCAGCTTGTACTCGGCCAGCTGGGCCACTGAAGCTTTCTTT CASSLYSASWATEAFF
many TRBJ1-1 . TRBV4-1 TGCGCCAGCAGCCAAGAACGCAAGAACACTGAAGCTTTCTTT CASSQERKNTEAFF
many TRBJ2-1 TRBD2 TRBV20-1 TGCAGTGCTAGAGTCCCAGCGGGAGGGAAGAATGAGCAGTTCTTC CSARVPAGGKNEQFF
many TRBJ1-5 . TRBV20-1 TGCAGTGCTAGAGCCAGTAAGGGAAGGGGTGCGCAGTGGGCCCAGCATTTT CSARASKGRGAQWAQHF
many TRBJ2-1 . TRBV5-6 TGTGCCAGCAACGAGGGACTCACATACGGGGGCGGGTACAATGAGCAGTTCTTC CASNEGLTYGGGYNEQFF
many TRBJ2-1 . TRBV19 TGTGCCAGTAGTATGTTGGCTAGCTCCTACAATGAGCAGTTCTTC CASSMLASSYNEQFF
many TRBJ2-5 TRBD2 TRBV29-1 TGCAGCGTTTGGGGACTAGCGGGAGGGCCTGGAGAGACCCAGTACTTC CSVWGLAGGPGETQYF
many TRBJ1-5 . TRBV29-1 TGCAGCGTTTTGGTCAATAGCAATCAGCCCCAGCATTTT CSVLVNSNQPQHF
many TRBJ1-2 TRBD1 TRBV29-1 TGCAGCGTTCGAAGAGGGGGCGGCTACACCTTC CSVRRGGGYTF
few TRBJ2-1 TRBD2 TRBV5-5 TGTGCCAGCAGCTTGAAGACTAGCGGGAGGCTTCTCTTC CASSLKTSGRLLF
many TRBJ2-1 . TRBV9 TGTGCCAGCAGCGTGTCCCCTAACGATGAGCAGTTCTTC CASSVSPNDEQFF
. TRBJ2-5 . TRBV12-3/TRBV12-4 TGTGCCAGCAGTTTAGGTGGCCATCTCGTGGGGACCCAGTACTTC CASSLGGHLVGTQYF
many TRBJ2-5 TRBD1 TRBV20-1 TGCAGTGCTGGGATGACCGGGACAGGTCAAGAGACCCAGTACTTC CSAGMTGTGQETQYF
many TRBJ2-1 . TRBV29-1 TGCAGCGCCCCGGGACTTAGCGAGCAGTTCTTC CSAPGLSEQFF
many TRBJ2-1 TRBD2 TRBV3-1 TGTGCCAGCAGCCAAGTCATCGGGGGACTAGCGGCGAACAATGAGCAGTTCTTC CASSQVIGGLAANNEQFF
many TRBJ2-3 . TRBV5-1 TGCGCCAGCAATACTAAGGGCGTTACAGATACGCAGTATTTT CASNTKGVTDTQYF
many TRBJ1-4 TRBD1 TRBV3-1 TGTGCCAGCAGCCAAGGCCCCGATGGCGGACAGGGGGCCGAAAAACTGTTTTTT CASSQGPDGGQGAEKLFF
. TRBJ2-1 TRBD2 TRBV11-3 TGTGCCAGCAGCCCTCGGACTAGCGGGAGGGTCCATGAGCAGTTCTTC CASSPRTSGRVHEQFF
few TRBJ2-7 . TRBV4-3 TGCGCCAGCAGCCAAGGTATACAGACCTACGAGCAGTACTTC CASSQGIQTYEQYF
many TRBJ2-5 . TRBV29-1 TGCAGCGTCTCCGGGACACCTCTAGGGGAGACCCAGTACTTC CSVSGTPLGETQYF
. TRBJ2-1 . TRBV29-1 TGCAGCGGTGAACCTAGTAGCTATGAGCAGTCCTTC CSGEPSSYEQSF
many TRBJ2-7 . TRBV5-1 TGCGCCAGCAGCCCTTCATCGAGTTACGAGCAGTACTTC CASSPSSSYEQYF
few TRBJ2-3 TRBD2 TRBV6-2/TRBV6-3 TGTGCCAGCAGGCCTAGCGGCCATTTCACAGATACGCAGTATTTT CASRPSGHFTDTQYF
many TRBJ1-5 . TRBV4-1 TGCGCCAGCAGCTTCGAAGTAGGGGGGAATCAGCCCCAGCATTTT CASSFEVGGNQPQHF
many TRBJ2-1 TRBD2 TRBV20-1 TGCAGTGCTAGCCCTAGCGGGATACTGTACTCCTACAATGAGCAGTTCTTC CSASPSGILYSYNEQFF
many TRBJ2-6 . TRBV24-1 TGTGCCACCAGTGACAGATATGGGGCCAACGTCCTGACTTTC CATSDRYGANVLTF
many TRBJ2-3 TRBD2 TRBV7-2 TGTGCCAGCAGCCCCCCTAGGACTAGCGGGAGGTTAGATACGCAGTATTTT CASSPPRTSGRLDTQYF
many TRBJ1-1 TRBD1 TRBV5-1 TGTGCCAGCAGCCCAGGGGGTGATACTGAAGCTTTCTTT CASSPGGDTEAFF
few TRBJ2-2 TRBD2 TRBV12-3/TRBV12-4 TGTGCCAGCAGTTCATGGGCTAGCGGGGCCCTTAAGACCGGGGAGCTGTTTTTT CASSSWASGALKTGELFF
many TRBJ2-1 TRBD2 TRBV19 TGTGCCAGTAGCCCATTGTGGGGTCTAGCGGGACGAGGGGACAATGAGCAGTTCTTC CASSPLWGLAGRGDNEQFF
. TRBJ1-2 . TRBV11-2 TGTGCCAGCAGCACCCAGTCCGGGGTTGGTGGCTACACCTTC CASSTQSGVGGYTF
many TRBJ1-6 . TRBV5-1 TGCGCCAGCAGCTTGGAGCTGACAGCGTATAATTCACCCCTCCACTTT CASSLELTAYNSPLHF
many TRBJ1-1 TRBD1 TRBV18 TGTGCCAGCTCACCCGACAGGGGCGGGAACACTGAAGCTTTCTTT CASSPDRGGNTEAFF
. TRBJ1-5 TRBD1 TRBV5-5 TGTGCCAGCAGCTTGGGGACAGGCGCCTATAGCAATCAGCCCCAGCATTTT CASSLGTGAYSNQPQHF
many TRBJ2-1 TRBD2 TRBV18 TGTGCCAGCTCTCTTAACTACGGCGGGAGCGATGAGCAGTTCTTC CASSLNYGGSDEQFF
many TRBJ2-1 TRBD1 TRBV9 TGTGCCAGCAGCCCGGGGACAGGGATGGGTGTAGTAAGTGAGCAGTTCTTC CASSPGTGMGVVSEQFF
few TRBJ2-1 . TRBV7-2 TGTGCCAGCAGCCTAGAGGCGTCGTACGATGAGCAGTTCTTC CASSLEASYDEQFF
many TRBJ1-2 . TRBV11-2 TGTGCCAGCAGCTTAGGGGCCTATGGCTACACCTTC CASSLGAYGYTF
many TRBJ2-1 . TRBV7-3 TGTGCCAGCAGCTTAGTCGCACCGTCAGGGGCGCGCGTCCAGGAGCAGTTCTTC CASSLVAPSGARVQEQFF